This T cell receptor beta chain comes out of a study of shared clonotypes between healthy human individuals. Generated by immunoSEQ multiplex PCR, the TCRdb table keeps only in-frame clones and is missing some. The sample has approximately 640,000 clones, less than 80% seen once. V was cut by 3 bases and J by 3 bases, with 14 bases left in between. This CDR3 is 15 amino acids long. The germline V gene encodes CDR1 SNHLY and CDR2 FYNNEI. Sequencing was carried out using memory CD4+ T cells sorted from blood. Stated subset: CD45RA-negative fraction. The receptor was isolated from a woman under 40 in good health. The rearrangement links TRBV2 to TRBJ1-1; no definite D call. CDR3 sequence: CASSEGSPGDTEAFF. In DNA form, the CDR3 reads TGTGCCAGCAGTGAGGGCAGTCCCGGGGACACTGAAGCTTTCTTT.